The rows below give T cell receptor beta chains drawn from one sample of a study of blood T cell repertoires in COVID-19. The method was immunoSEQ multiplex PCR; TCRdb's version includes in-frame clones alone and lacks a portion of them. The sample carries some 300,000 clones, roughly nine tenths recorded once. Sequenced material: PBMCs or T cells enriched from blood (not recorded which). The receptors originated from a woman aged 25-40 years who had recovered from COVID-19. Both conserved end residues are trimmed from each CDR3. The order of the fields is D gene, J gene, V gene, clone size, CDR3 protein. A D gene is named only where the DNA matches it firmly. Rows give clone size only sometimes, using once, few, many, or a class for an expanded clone.

d_call: TRBD1
j_call: TRBJ1-6
v_call: TRBV5-1
clone_size: -
cdr3_aa: ASSSDRDPSPLH

d_call: TRBD1
j_call: TRBJ2-3
v_call: TRBV6-4
clone_size: once
cdr3_aa: ASSDTGGGADTQY

d_call: -
j_call: TRBJ1-2
v_call: TRBV7-9
clone_size: -
cdr3_aa: ASSSGTLDNYGYT

d_call: -
j_call: TRBJ1-5
v_call: TRBV15
clone_size: -
cdr3_aa: ATSRDQGMRSNQPQH

d_call: -
j_call: TRBJ1-2
v_call: TRBV12-2
clone_size: few
cdr3_aa: ASRLVPQTSLSLFGYT

d_call: -
j_call: TRBJ2-1
v_call: TRBV4-3
clone_size: -
cdr3_aa: ASSQYDPRGTLYNEQF

d_call: -
j_call: TRBJ1-4
v_call: TRBV6-5
clone_size: -
cdr3_aa: ASIGNEKLF

d_call: -
j_call: TRBJ1-2
v_call: TRBV12-3/TRBV12-4
clone_size: -
cdr3_aa: ASSPGYGYT

d_call: -
j_call: TRBJ1-6
v_call: TRBV19
clone_size: few
cdr3_aa: ASNQGIGNSPLH

d_call: -
j_call: TRBJ1-4
v_call: TRBV15
clone_size: -
cdr3_aa: ATSRDQGNNEKLF

d_call: TRBD1
j_call: TRBJ1-3
v_call: TRBV18
clone_size: -
cdr3_aa: ASSPNVGTGVTGNTIY

d_call: TRBD1
j_call: TRBJ2-7
v_call: TRBV28
clone_size: -
cdr3_aa: ASFAGQGIRKQY

d_call: -
j_call: TRBJ1-6
v_call: TRBV27
clone_size: -
cdr3_aa: ASRTVSYNSPLH

d_call: TRBD1
j_call: TRBJ1-1
v_call: TRBV19
clone_size: once
cdr3_aa: ASSTTGGLNTEAF

d_call: -
j_call: TRBJ1-2
v_call: TRBV7-2
clone_size: -
cdr3_aa: ASARGDYGYT

d_call: -
j_call: TRBJ2-2
v_call: TRBV7-9
clone_size: -
cdr3_aa: ASSLVISFGELF

d_call: TRBD1
j_call: TRBJ1-2
v_call: TRBV12-3/TRBV12-4
clone_size: -
cdr3_aa: ASSLDRSYGYT

d_call: -
j_call: TRBJ2-2
v_call: TRBV19
clone_size: -
cdr3_aa: ASSLQGGSNTGELF

d_call: TRBD2
j_call: TRBJ2-1
v_call: TRBV7-8
clone_size: few
cdr3_aa: ASSILAGALYNEQF

d_call: -
j_call: TRBJ1-1
v_call: TRBV19
clone_size: -
cdr3_aa: ASMGGMGREAF

d_call: -
j_call: TRBJ2-1
v_call: TRBV10-3
clone_size: -
cdr3_aa: ATLSSGGTHNEQF

d_call: TRBD1
j_call: TRBJ2-7
v_call: TRBV28
clone_size: -
cdr3_aa: ASINRGDYEQY

d_call: -
j_call: TRBJ1-2
v_call: TRBV28
clone_size: -
cdr3_aa: ASSAGRDYGYT

d_call: -
j_call: TRBJ1-5
v_call: TRBV28
clone_size: -
cdr3_aa: ASSLSQGMGSNQPQH

d_call: TRBD2
j_call: TRBJ2-3
v_call: TRBV7-7
clone_size: -
cdr3_aa: ASSPTSGGYTDTQY

d_call: -
j_call: TRBJ1-2
v_call: TRBV7-9
clone_size: once
cdr3_aa: ASSLARGQEGYT

d_call: -
j_call: TRBJ2-1
v_call: TRBV15
clone_size: -
cdr3_aa: ATSREAGPYNEQF

d_call: -
j_call: TRBJ1-1
v_call: TRBV11-2
clone_size: once
cdr3_aa: ASSLERGRNTEAF

d_call: TRBD1
j_call: TRBJ1-5
v_call: TRBV11-3
clone_size: -
cdr3_aa: ASSSPDRVKPQH

d_call: -
j_call: TRBJ2-7
v_call: TRBV5-1
clone_size: few
cdr3_aa: ASSVFQGSWEQY

d_call: TRBD2
j_call: TRBJ2-3
v_call: TRBV2
clone_size: -
cdr3_aa: ASTRDAGGRADTQY

d_call: -
j_call: TRBJ1-6
v_call: TRBV3-1/TRBV3-2
clone_size: -
cdr3_aa: ASSQEGARSSYNSPLH

d_call: TRBD2
j_call: TRBJ2-1
v_call: TRBV15
clone_size: once
cdr3_aa: ATSRRSGGADEQF

d_call: -
j_call: TRBJ1-3
v_call: TRBV6-1
clone_size: few
cdr3_aa: ASSESPGHNSGNTIY

d_call: -
j_call: TRBJ2-3
v_call: TRBV7-2
clone_size: -
cdr3_aa: ASSLWARSTDTQY